The 32 T cell receptor beta chains below were found in one sample sequenced in a study of identical twins. TCRdb ran MiXCR on the 5' RACE reads and lists one entry per CDR3 protein. This repertoire shows roughly 690,000 distinct CDR3 sequences, roughly 6% found once; its top ten account for around 1.9%. The sample comprised naive T cells sorted from blood. These receptors originate from a man aged 18-30 years in good health.

A few counts support this clonotype. The V gene is TRBV20-1, the J gene TRBJ1-2, with 8 positions matching TRBD1. Germline V gives CDR1 DFQATT, CDR2 SNEGSKA (reference sequence). The J segment lost 2 bases and the V segment lost 5 bases, leaving 10 bases of the junction unmatched. The CDR3 contains 15 residues. This CDR3 reads CSAADAGTGNYGYTF. Here the CDR3 DNA reads TGCAGTGCTGCTGACGCCGGGACAGGCAACTATGGCTACACCTTC.

This clonotype was counted ten times or more. V and J are TRBV12-3 or TRBV12-4 and TRBJ2-2, with 7 bases lining up with TRBD1. This CDR3 is built from 15 residues. J gave up 4 bases and V 6 bases, and 8 bases lay outside the gene matches. The CDR3 nucleotides are TGTGCCAGCAGCAGGAGACAGGGCGGCACCGGGGAGCTGTTTTTT. It translates to CASSRRQGGTGELFF.

This clonotype was observed once. This chain connects TRBV5-4 to TRBJ2-5, with TRBD2 matching 10 bases. This CDR3 is built from 18 residues. Trimming cost V 0 bases and J 2 bases; bases outside gene matches: 10. Germline assignment: CDR1 SGHNT and CDR2 YYREEE (reference sequence). CDR3 region: CASSLGLFLAGEQETQYF. The CDR3 nucleotides read TGTGCCAGCAGCTTGGGTTTATTCCTAGCGGGAGAACAAGAGACCCAGTACTTC.

This clonotype turned up a few times. CDR3 sequence (DNA): TGCAGTGCTAAGCCCCAACTTACTAGCCGGGACTACGAGCAGTACTTC. Translation: CSAKPQLTSRDYEQYF. The chain uses TRBV20-1 and TRBJ2-7; TRBD2 is a possible D gene (6 bases). Germline assignment: CDR1 DFQATT and CDR2 SNEGSKA (reference sequence). V lost 4 bases and J lost 3, with 22 bases in between. The CDR3 has 16 residues.

The chain couples TRBV6-1 to TRBJ2-1; D not certain. Per germline, CDR1 MNHNS and CDR2 SASEGT. The CDR3 length is 14 residues. V lost 6 bases and J 9 bases, leaving 18 bases between the germline ends. This chain's CDR3 is CASRHPFASSEQFF. CDR3 nucleotides: TGTGCCAGCAGACACCCGTTTGCGTCTAGTGAGCAGTTCTTC.

This clonotype was found a few times. This chain connects TRBV11-3 to TRBJ1-1; perhaps TRBD1 as D (6 bases). The CDR3 loop spans 17 amino acids. Germline loops: CDR1 SGHNT, CDR2 YENEEA. Trimming removed 6 bases at V and 5 bases at J, with 25 bases between. CDR3 sequence (DNA): TGTGCCAGCAGGACCGGGAGGGGGGCCCAATTACAAACTGAAGCTTTCTTT. Translated, it gives CASRTGRGAQLQTEAFF. The complete variable domain, with remaining parts taken from reference TRBV11-3 and TRBJ1-1, reads EAGVVQSPRYKIIEKKQPVAFWCNPISGHNTLYWYLQNLGQGPELLIRYENEEAVDDSQLPKDRFSAERLKGVDSTLKIQPAELGDSAVYLCASRTGRGAQLQTEAFFGQGTRLTVV.

On this clonotype itself: Lacking the conserved final phenylalanine or tryptophan, this CDR3 likely reflects a read error. V gene TRBV12-3 or TRBV12-4 combines with J gene TRBJ2-1; 8 positions match TRBD2. J gave up 9 bases and V 6 bases, and 1 base lay outside the gene matches. The CDR3 contains 11 residues. CDR3 protein: CASSRGGEQFL. CDR3 bases: TGTGCCAGCAGCCGGGGGGGTGAGCAGTTCCTC.

The table lists this clonotype with many counts. Here the CDR3 DNA reads TGCGCCAGCAGCAGAGACGACGGCCACTACAATGAGCAGTTCTTC. It is translated as CASSRDDGHYNEQFF. V gene TRBV5-1 combines with J gene TRBJ2-1; D is ambiguous. This CDR3 region has 15 residues. The germline V gene encodes CDR1 SGHRS and CDR2 YFSETQ. Trimming stripped 4 bases from V and 3 bases from J, with 14 bases between.

This clonotype was seen repeatedly, ten times or more. This chain uses TRBV6-2 or TRBV6-3 with TRBJ2-1, with a weak D call TRBD1 (6 bases). Germline V gene sequence: CDR1 MNHEY, CDR2 SVGEGT. This CDR3 is 16 amino acids long. V was cut by 2 bases and J by 3 bases, with 14 bases left in between. In DNA form, the CDR3 reads TGTGCCAGCAGTTACGGCGGGCAGGGGCTCTACAATGAGCAGTTCTTC. This gives the protein CASSYGGQGLYNEQFF.

This clonotype was found many times. The rearrangement links TRBV12-3 or TRBV12-4 to TRBJ1-4; 9 positions agree with TRBD1. This CDR3 region has 14 residues. With 2 bases clipped from V and 10 bases from J, the junction kept 5 bases outside the gene matches. The CDR3 DNA is TGTGCCAGCAGTTTACGGGACAGGGCGAGAAAACTGTTTTTT. This encodes CASSLRDRARKLFF.

This clonotype was seen ten or more times. This CDR3 is CSVDFGSTGSSYEQYF. The DNA for the CDR3 is TGCAGCGTTGACTTCGGCTCCACCGGAAGCTCCTACGAGCAGTACTTC. J is TRBJ2-7 and V is TRBV29-1; no definite D call. CDR1 and CDR2 from the germline V gene are SQVTM and ANQGSEA. V dropped 3 bases and J dropped 0 bases, with 18 bases sitting between them. The CDR3 has 16 residues.

This clonotype was seen at least ten times. The CDR3: CASSTGGELFF. CDR3 bases: TGTGCCAGCTCGACGGGCGGGGAGCTGTTTTTT. This sequence joins TRBV12-3 or TRBV12-4 and TRBJ2-2, with D unclear. V gave up 8 bases and J gave up 7 bases, with 8 bases separating them. This CDR3 comprises 11 residues.

This clonotype occurred many times. This chain joins TRBV6-1 and TRBJ2-3; D gene ambiguous. The V end lost 5 bases, the J end lost 3 bases, and 12 bases lay between the germline ends. This CDR3 is 14 amino acids long. Per germline, CDR1 MNHNS and CDR2 SASEGT. The CDR3 DNA sequence: TGTGCCAGCAGTCTAACGGACGGGACAGATACGCAGTATTTT. Translating gives CASSLTDGTDTQYF.

Concerning this clonotype itself: Possible read error: a much larger clone is one base away. The CDR3, as DNA: TGTGCCAGCAGCCCCTTGGGGGCAGATACGCAGTTTTTT. This translates into CASSPLGADTQFF. The rearrangement joins TRBV9 to TRBJ2-3, with D perhaps matching TRBD1 (6 bases). This CDR3 contains 13 residues. Germline V lookup: CDR1 SGDLS, CDR2 YYNGEE.

Ten or more counts support this clonotype. The J gene is TRBJ2-1, the V gene TRBV3-1; D is tentatively TRBD1 or TRBD2 (5 bases each). Trimming took off 0 bases at V and 6 bases at J, with 12 bases between the two ends. The CDR3 totals 15 residues. Germline V gives CDR1 LGHDT, CDR2 YNNKEL (reference sequence). The DNA of the CDR3 is TGTGCCAGCAGCCAAGAAGGGGACCGCATCAATGAGCAGTTCTTC. Protein sequence: CASSQEGDRINEQFF.

There are many counts of this clonotype. This chain links TRBV10-3 with TRBJ2-1, with 9 positions matching TRBD2. The germline V gene encodes CDR1 ENHRY and CDR2 SYGVKD. The CDR3 spans 13 residues. The CDR3 DNA is TGTGCTATTAGCGGGAGTGGGGACAATGAGCAGTTCTTC. Its protein product is CAISGSGDNEQFF.

The chain joins TRBV10-3 to TRBJ2-5; maybe TRBD1 (6 bases). V was cut by 11 bases and J by 4 bases, with 14 bases left in between. Germline lookup yields CDR1 ENHRY and CDR2 SYGVKD. The CDR3 consists of 12 residues. The CDR3 protein is CAAREQGETQYF. For the CDR3, the DNA is TGTGCCGCCAGGGAACAGGGAGAGACCCAGTACTTC.

This clonotype was counted at least ten times. The rearrangement uses TRBV7-6 and TRBJ1-2, with 8 bases fitting TRBD1. This CDR3 comprises 15 residues. V shed 1 base and J 6 bases; nucleotides not matched to a gene: 7. CDR1 and CDR2 from the germline V gene are SGHVS and FNYEAQ. This chain's CDR3 is CASSLGGTGLHGYTF. Written as DNA, the CDR3 is TGTGCCAGCAGCTTAGGTGGGACAGGATTACATGGCTACACCTTC.

The rearrangement joins TRBV21-1 to TRBJ2-2; the table's D call TRBD1 went unverified against the DNA. TRBV21-1 is a listed pseudogene. The CDR3 loop spans 18 amino acids. This CDR3 is CASSKGARGASGTGELFF. The DNA of the CDR3 is TGTGCCAGCAGCAAAGGGGCAAGGGGGGCGTCAGGCACCGGGGAGCTGTTTTTT.

This clonotype was recorded at least ten times. The gene calls are TRBV15 and TRBJ2-5; tentatively, D is TRBD2 (6 bases). Germline V gives CDR1 LNHNV, CDR2 YYDKDF (reference sequence). Between the trimmed V and J ends, which lost 0 bases and 4 bases, there was a span of 9 bases. The CDR3 extends over 14 amino acids. CDR3 sequence (DNA): TGTGCCACCAGCAGAGACGGGAGTTCAGAGACCCAGTACTTC. It yields the protein CATSRDGSSETQYF.

This clonotype has at least ten counts. The chain recombines TRBV5-1 with TRBJ1-4; D ambiguous. The CDR3 totals 12 residues. CDR1 and CDR2 (germline): SGHRS, YFSETQ. The V end was cut by 3 bases, the J end by 6 bases, with 6 bases between. CDR3 in DNA: TGCGCCAGCAGCTCTTACGATGAAAAACTGTTTTTT. Encoded protein: CASSSYDEKLFF.

This clonotype was recorded many times. The chain carries TRBV20-1 and TRBJ2-2; D is unclear. The CDR3 has 10 residues. Trimming pared 3 bases from V and 11 bases from J, leaving 7 bases between. CDR1 and CDR2 (germline): DFQATT, SNEGSKA (reference sequence). The CDR3 loop reads CSASFGELFF. As DNA, the CDR3 is TGCAGTGCTAGTTTCGGCGAGCTGTTTTTT.

This sequence joins TRBV29-1 and TRBJ1-1; D is undetermined. Germline loops: CDR1 SQVTM, CDR2 ANQGSEA. The CDR3 is made up of 15 amino acids. V lost 3 bases to trimming and J lost 0 bases, with 14 bases between them. The CDR3 sequence: CSVEDLWLMNTEAFF. For the CDR3, the DNA is TGCAGCGTTGAGGATTTGTGGTTGATGAACACTGAAGCTTTCTTT.

This clonotype turned up a few times. This chain joins TRBV11-2 and TRBJ2-2; 14 bases line up with TRBD2. Germline V CDR1 and CDR2: SGHAT, FQNNGV. V was clipped by 8 bases and J by 3 bases; unmatched bases: 11. There are 18 residues in the CDR3. As DNA, the CDR3 is TGTGCCAGCTCCGCCCTCAGGACTAGCGGGAGGTACACCGGGGAGCTGTTTTTT. Residues: CASSALRTSGRYTGELFF.

This clonotype was seen ten or more times. The chain recombines TRBV29-1 with TRBJ2-3; the match to TRBD1 covers 8 bases. The CDR3 runs 15 residues. The germline V gene encodes CDR1 SQVTM and CDR2 ANQGSEA. V shed 0 bases and J 1 base; nucleotides not matched to a gene: 3. The CDR3 here is CSVEDGGQGTDTQYF. As DNA, the CDR3 is TGCAGCGTTGAAGATGGGGGACAGGGCACAGATACGCAGTATTTT.

Many counts were recorded for this clonotype. The CDR3 DNA sequence: TGCAGCGTTGAAGTTCATACCGGGACAGGGCTTAACGAGCAGTTCTTC. It is translated as CSVEVHTGTGLNEQFF. The J gene is TRBJ2-1, the V gene TRBV29-1, with 9 positions matching TRBD1. Germline CDR1 SQVTM, CDR2 ANQGSEA. The CDR3 covers 16 residues. Trimming at V came to 1 base and at J to 10 bases, leaving 14 bases not matched to a gene.

This clonotype was picked up many times. The chain is built from TRBV6-5 and TRBJ1-2; tentatively, D is TRBD1 (6 bases). The V gene lost 0 bases and the J gene lost 0 bases, with 14 bases spanning the gap. The CDR3 totals 17 residues. Looked up from germline, CDR1 is MNHEY and CDR2 is SVGAGI. The CDR3 DNA reads as TGTGCCAGCAGTTACTCTACAGGGTGGGCAGCTAACTATGGCTACACCTTC. This gives the protein CASSYSTGWAANYGYTF.

The CDR3 spells CATSSGTIYNEQFF. The CDR3 DNA reads as TGTGCCACCAGCTCCGGGACTATCTACAATGAGCAGTTCTTC. The chain combines TRBV24-1 with TRBJ2-1; 7 nucleotides match TRBD2. Germline loops: CDR1 KGHDR, CDR2 SFDVKD. The CDR3 spans 14 residues. The V and J ends lost 7 bases and 3 bases, in that order; junction bases with no gene match: 5.

This clonotype came up many times. The chain is built from TRBV18 and TRBJ2-1, with 7 bases aligning to TRBD2. The V and J ends lost 6 bases and 10 bases, in that order; junction bases with no gene match: 6. The CDR3 length is 12 residues. Germline values: CDR1 KGHSH, CDR2 LQKENI. CDR3 in amino acids: CASSPASGEQFF. The CDR3 DNA reads TGTGCCAGCTCTCCAGCTAGCGGCGAGCAGTTCTTC.

J is TRBJ1-1 and V is TRBV3-1, with a possible D match to TRBD1 (5 bases). In germline, CDR1 is LGHDT, CDR2 YNNKEL (reference sequence). The length of the CDR3 is 17 residues. Trimming removed 4 bases at V and 4 bases at J, with 22 bases between. For the CDR3, the DNA is TGTGCCAGCAGCCGACTTATATCCGGAGGGCAGGGCACTGAAGCTTTCTTT. It encodes CASSRLISGGQGTEAFF.

This clonotype occurred many times. The CDR3 DNA reads TGCGCCAGCAGCAGCGGACAATCGAACACCGGGGAGCTGTTTTTT. It translates to CASSSGQSNTGELFF. J is TRBJ2-2 and V is TRBV5-1; D may match TRBD1 or TRBD2 (5 bases each). Trimming took 4 bases from V and 0 from J, leaving 10 bases between them. Germline loops: CDR1 SGHRS, CDR2 YFSETQ. The CDR3 is 15 residues long.

This clonotype has at least ten counts. The gene calls are TRBV11-2 and TRBJ2-3; 9 bases match TRBD2. V lost 1 base, J lost 5 bases, and 4 bases stayed unmatched. The CDR3 is 15 residues long. Germline V gives CDR1 SGHAT, CDR2 FQNNGV. The CDR3: CASSLGGRAKDTQYF. The CDR3 nucleotides read TGTGCCAGCAGCTTAGGCGGGAGGGCCAAAGATACGCAGTATTTT.